This record concerns one TCR beta chain sequence. The antigen is not known. The data stem from a study of T cell responses to AZD1222 COVID-19 vaccine. General study points: Most donors were white British, females outnumbered males, and clonal diversity was possibly underestimated. Baseline seropositives among AZD1222 recipients totaled only five or six. Reportedly, nearly half of unique spike TCRs recognized epitopes outside B.1.351/B.1.1.7 mutations.

Clones were sequenced by immunoSEQ multiplex PCR, and TCRdb holds only the in-frame ones, with some missing. The data hold tens of thousands of clones, with approximately 80% observed a single time. The TCR was taken from an adult in good health. Sample: peripheral blood, taken on day 0 of AZD1222 vaccination.

The CDR3 loop is CASSLNRDRGPSPLHF. In nucleotides, the CDR3 is TGTGCCAGTAGTCTTAACCGGGACAGGGGGCCGTCACCCCTCCACTTT. The chain carries TRBV19 and TRBJ1-6; 12 bases fit TRBD1. The ends lost 5 bases at V and 10 bases at J; junction bases unmatched: 9. The CDR3 covers 16 residues. Germline CDR1 and CDR2: LNHDA and SQIVND (reference sequence).